These 7 T cell receptor beta chains share one sample of origin, sequenced in a study of blood T cell repertoires in COVID-19. Clones were read by immunoSEQ multiplex PCR, and TCRdb kept only the in-frame ones, dropping some. Of about 300,000 clones detected, around 89% appear once; the ten largest clones hold about 4.6%. Sample: peripheral blood. These receptors came from a man aged 35 to 55 with acute or convalescent COVID-19.

Here the CDR3 reads CASSSNDIGAFF. The CDR3 DNA is TGTGCCAGCAGTTCCAATGACATAGGAGCTTTCTTT. The chain has TRBV12-3 or TRBV12-4 and TRBJ1-1; D uncertain. With 4 bases removed from V and 10 bases from J, the gap between germline ends came to 13 bases. This CDR3 has 12 amino acids.

V is TRBV7-2 and J is TRBJ2-3; no definite D call. CDR1 and CDR2 from the germline V gene are SGHTA and FQGNSA. V lost 1 base to trimming and J lost 6 bases, with 8 bases between them. The CDR3 loop spans 13 amino acids. The CDR3 loop is CASSLDYSDTQYF. For the CDR3, the DNA is TGTGCCAGCAGCTTAGATTATTCGGATACGCAGTATTTT.

The chain uses TRBV7-3 and TRBJ2-3; no definite D call. V was clipped by 1 base and J by 2 bases, with 13 bases between them. The germline V gene has CDR1 SGHTA and CDR2 FQGTGA. The CDR3 spans 16 residues. The CDR3 sequence is CASSLRAGSHTDTQYF. For the CDR3, the DNA is TGTGCCAGCAGCTTAAGAGCAGGCTCCCACACAGATACGCAGTATTTT.

A single count supports this clone. The chain has TRBV6-5 and TRBJ1-1; D might be TRBD1 (5 bases). This CDR3 region has 15 residues. CDR1 and CDR2 (germline): MNHEY, SVGAGI. V lost 2 bases to trimming and J lost 2 bases, with 12 bases between them. CDR3 sequence reads: CASSYRSTVNTEAFF. The CDR3 DNA sequence: TGTGCCAGCAGTTACCGCTCGACAGTCAACACTGAAGCTTTCTTT.

The J gene is TRBJ1-2, the V gene TRBV30; no clear D gene. The V end lost 0 bases, the J end lost 8 bases, and 16 bases lay between the germline ends. The CDR3 covers 14 residues. CDR1 and CDR2 from the germline V gene are GTSNPN and SVGIG (reference sequence). Written as DNA, the CDR3 is TGTGCCTGGAGTGTATCATCGGCGCTGGGCGGCTACACCTTC. It yields the protein CAWSVSSALGGYTF.

The chain employs TRBV5-1 and TRBJ1-6; 7 bases map to TRBD1. Looked up from germline, CDR1 is SGHRS and CDR2 is YFSETQ. CDR3 size: 15 residues. V lost 5 bases and J lost 7; bases outside the gene matches: 9. The CDR3 DNA reads TGCGCCAGCAGGCGATACAGGGGTGAGAATTCACCCCTCCACTTT. This codes for CASRRYRGENSPLHF.

This clone was recorded only once. The genes are TRBV5-3 and TRBJ2-1; TRBD1 agrees at 7 bases. Being an ORF, TRBV5-3 has a function that is uncertain. The CDR3 spans 14 residues. V was pared by 7 bases and J by 8 bases, with 12 bases of the junction left unmatched. The DNA for the CDR3 is TGTGCCAGAGGACAGGCTTCGTCGATCGATGAGCAGTTCTTC. Protein product: CARGQASSIDEQFF.